This T cell receptor beta chain was captured in a study of beta chain features in type 1 diabetes. Across the whole study: Cell yields, age and gender were similar between patients and healthy donors.

Overall study results and limits: The similarity of naive, central memory and Treg TCRB repertoires appeared greater among patients than among healthy donors. VDJ junctions in type 1 diabetes patients carried more deletions and fewer insertions. In every one of the four CD4+ subsets, TCRB CDR3s were moderately but significantly shorter in Type 1 diabetes patients. Sequencing from cDNA could over-represent high-TCR-expressing cells.

As to this clone: Its antigen is still unknown.

The V and J ends lost 5 bases and 5 bases, in that order; junction bases with no gene match: 11. Looked up from germline, CDR1 is SEHNR and CDR2 is FQNEAQ (reference sequence). The CDR3 has 15 residues. cDNA synthesis used the whole RNA isolate, giving expressed TCRB sequences. Sequenced by immunoSEQ multiplex PCR; TCRdb stores in-frame clones only, minus some. The repertoire holds some 270,000 clones, about 11% seen once, with about 0.018% in the top ten. The sample was naive CD4+ T cells from blood. The receptor comes from a man between 25 and 39 years old with type 1 diabetes. The chain employs TRBV7-9 and TRBJ1-1, with TRBD1 identical over 7 bases. Written as DNA, the CDR3 is TGTGCCAGCAGCCCCCGACAGGGCTGGGGTACTGAAGCTTTCTTT. It specifies CASSPRQGWGTEAFF.